This entry features one TCR beta chain sequence. Its specificity is not known. J gave up 4 bases and V 5 bases, and 6 bases lay outside the gene matches. CDR1 is SGHRS, CDR2 YFSETQ, per germline. The CDR3 extends over 14 amino acids. The record originates from a study of STAT5B mutations in CD4+ large granular lymphocyte leukemia. The assay was run at survey level. Assay used: immunoSEQ multiplex PCR; TCRdb lists only in-frame clones, some missing. The sample has 48,000 or so clones; 55% to 75% are singletons. Study results and limitations: Data were not HLA-matched across samples. Top patient clones used TRBV06 genes more often: 8/27 versus 2/35 in controls. Without putative leukemic clones, patient CD4-sorted repertoires remained more clonal than healthy CD4+ repertoires.

The TCR sequence derives from a human donor in good health. Sample: CD4+ T cells from blood buffy coats. This chain connects TRBV5-1 to TRBJ2-3; 8 bases are shared with TRBD2. Here the CDR3 reads CASRGSGGSDTQYF. CDR3 DNA: TGCGCCAGCAGAGGGAGCGGGGGTTCAGATACGCAGTATTTT.